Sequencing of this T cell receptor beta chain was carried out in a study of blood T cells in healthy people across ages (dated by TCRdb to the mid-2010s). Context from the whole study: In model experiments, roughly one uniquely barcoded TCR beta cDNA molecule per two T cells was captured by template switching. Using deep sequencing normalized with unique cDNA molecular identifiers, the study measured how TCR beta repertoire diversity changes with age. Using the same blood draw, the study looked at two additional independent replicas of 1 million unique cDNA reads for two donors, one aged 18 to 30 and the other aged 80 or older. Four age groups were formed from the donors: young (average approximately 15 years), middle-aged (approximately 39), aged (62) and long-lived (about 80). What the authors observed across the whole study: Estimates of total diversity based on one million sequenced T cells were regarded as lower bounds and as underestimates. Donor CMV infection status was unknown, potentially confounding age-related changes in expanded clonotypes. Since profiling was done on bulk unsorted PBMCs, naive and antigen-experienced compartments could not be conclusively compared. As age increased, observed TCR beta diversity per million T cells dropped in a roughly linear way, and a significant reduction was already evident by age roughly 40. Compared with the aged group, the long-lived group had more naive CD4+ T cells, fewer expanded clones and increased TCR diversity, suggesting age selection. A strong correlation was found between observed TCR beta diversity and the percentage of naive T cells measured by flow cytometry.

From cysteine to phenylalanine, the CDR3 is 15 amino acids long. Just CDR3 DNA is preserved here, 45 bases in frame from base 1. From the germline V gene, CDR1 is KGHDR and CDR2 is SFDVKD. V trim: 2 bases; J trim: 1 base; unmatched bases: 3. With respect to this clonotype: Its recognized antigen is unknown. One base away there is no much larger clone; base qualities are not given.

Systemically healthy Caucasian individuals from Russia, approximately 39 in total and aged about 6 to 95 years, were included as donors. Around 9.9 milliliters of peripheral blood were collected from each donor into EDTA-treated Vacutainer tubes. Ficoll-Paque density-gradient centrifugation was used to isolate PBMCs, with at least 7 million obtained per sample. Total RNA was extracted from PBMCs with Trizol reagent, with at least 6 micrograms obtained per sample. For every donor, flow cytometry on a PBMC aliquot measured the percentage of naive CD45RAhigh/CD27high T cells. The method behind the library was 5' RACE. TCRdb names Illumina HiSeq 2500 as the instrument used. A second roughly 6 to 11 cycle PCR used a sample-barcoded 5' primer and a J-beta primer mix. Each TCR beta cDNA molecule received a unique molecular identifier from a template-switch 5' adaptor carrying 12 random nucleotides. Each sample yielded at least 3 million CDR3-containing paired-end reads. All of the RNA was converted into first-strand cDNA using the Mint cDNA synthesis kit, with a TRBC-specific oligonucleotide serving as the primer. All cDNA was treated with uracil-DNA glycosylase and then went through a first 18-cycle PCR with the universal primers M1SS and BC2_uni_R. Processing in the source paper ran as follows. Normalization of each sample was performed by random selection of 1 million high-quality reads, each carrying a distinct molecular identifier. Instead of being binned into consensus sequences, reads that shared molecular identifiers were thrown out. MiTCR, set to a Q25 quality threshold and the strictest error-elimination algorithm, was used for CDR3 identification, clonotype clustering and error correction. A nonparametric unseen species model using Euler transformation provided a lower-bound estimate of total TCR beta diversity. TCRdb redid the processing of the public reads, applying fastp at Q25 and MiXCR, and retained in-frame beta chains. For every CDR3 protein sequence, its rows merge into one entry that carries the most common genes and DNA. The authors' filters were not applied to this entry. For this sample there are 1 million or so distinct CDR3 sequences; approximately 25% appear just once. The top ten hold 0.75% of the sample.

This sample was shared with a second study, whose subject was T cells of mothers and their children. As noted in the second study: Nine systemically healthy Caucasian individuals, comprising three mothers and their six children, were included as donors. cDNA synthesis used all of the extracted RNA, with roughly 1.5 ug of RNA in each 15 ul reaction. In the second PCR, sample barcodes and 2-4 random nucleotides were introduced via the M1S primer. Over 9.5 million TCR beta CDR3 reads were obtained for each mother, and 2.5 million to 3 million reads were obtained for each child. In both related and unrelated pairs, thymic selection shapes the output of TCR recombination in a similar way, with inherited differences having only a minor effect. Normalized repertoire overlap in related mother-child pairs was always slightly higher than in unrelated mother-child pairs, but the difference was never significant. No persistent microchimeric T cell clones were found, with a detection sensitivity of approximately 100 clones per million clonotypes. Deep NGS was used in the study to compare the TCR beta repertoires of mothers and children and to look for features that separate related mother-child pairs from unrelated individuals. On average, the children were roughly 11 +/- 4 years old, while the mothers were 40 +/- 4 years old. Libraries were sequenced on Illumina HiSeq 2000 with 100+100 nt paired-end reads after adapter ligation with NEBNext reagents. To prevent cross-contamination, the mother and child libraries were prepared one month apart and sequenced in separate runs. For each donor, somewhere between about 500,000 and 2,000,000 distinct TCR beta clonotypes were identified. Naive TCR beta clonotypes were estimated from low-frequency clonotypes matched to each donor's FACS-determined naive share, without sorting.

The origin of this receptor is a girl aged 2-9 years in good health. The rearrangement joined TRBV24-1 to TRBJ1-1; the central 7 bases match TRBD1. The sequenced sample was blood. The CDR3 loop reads CATSDSRTGNTEAFF. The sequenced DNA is TGTGCCACCAGTGATTCTCGGACAGGGAACACTGAAGCTTTCTTT.